A selection of T cell receptor beta chains follows, all from one sample in a study of shared clonotypes between healthy human individuals. The protocol was immunoSEQ multiplex PCR, while the TCRdb copy is restricted to in-frame clones and leaves out a portion. The sample has about half a million clones; approximately 85% are singletons. The sequencing input was PBMCs. These receptor sequences come from a woman between 40 and 50 years old in good health. Some clones in this sample may be carry-over from other donors' samples. Both conserved end residues are part of each CDR3. The D gene is left open where the match is weak. The size entry is marked missing in some rows and otherwise reads once, few, many or a size class.

D gene,clone size,J gene,V gene,CDR3 DNA,CDR3 protein
NA,NA,TRBJ1-4,TRBV5-1,TGCGCCAGCAGCTTGGGGGGACAAAGGGCGACTAATGAAAAACTGTTTTTT,CASSLGGQRATNEKLFF
NA,NA,TRBJ2-5,TRBV5-1,TGCGCCAGCAGCTTGGGCCCAACCGTAAAAGAGACCCAGTACTTC,CASSLGPTVKETQYF
NA,NA,TRBJ2-1,TRBV2,TGTGCCAGCGAACGGGGGTCCTACAATGAGCAGTTCTTC,CASERGSYNEQFF
NA,NA,TRBJ2-2,TRBV4-2,TGTGCCAGCAGCCAACAGGATTGGGACACCGGGGAGCTGTTTTTT,CASSQQDWDTGELFF
NA,few,TRBJ1-2,TRBV6-6,TGTGCCAGCAGTTACGAGTACAGGGACTATGGCTACACCTTC,CASSYEYRDYGYTF
NA,NA,TRBJ2-1,TRBV6-5,TGTGCCAGCAGTTACAAGAGAAACTCCTACAATGAGCAGTTCTTC,CASSYKRNSYNEQFF
NA,NA,TRBJ2-7,TRBV2,TGTGCCAGCAGCCGTGGGGGGTTGGGGGCCTACGAGCAGTACTTC,CASSRGGLGAYEQYF
TRBD2,NA,TRBJ2-7,TRBV7-2,TGTGCCAGCAGGAGAGGCGGCGGGAGCTCCTACGAGCAGTACTTC,CASRRGGGSSYEQYF
TRBD1,many,TRBJ1-6,TRBV30,TGTGCCTGGAGTGAGGACAGGGGTTCACCCCTCCACTTT,CAWSEDRGSPLHF
NA,NA,TRBJ2-7,TRBV15,TGTGCCACCAGCAGAGATGGGGGCCAGGACTACGAGCAGTACTTC,CATSRDGGQDYEQYF
NA,few,TRBJ2-7,TRBV18,TGTGCCAGCTCACCAAACGGCAGATACTACGAGCAGTACTTC,CASSPNGRYYEQYF
TRBD2,NA,TRBJ2-5,TRBV16,TGTGCCAGCAGCCGGGGGACTAGCGGGAGAGAGACCCAGTACTTC,CASSRGTSGRETQYF
TRBD2,once,TRBJ2-5,TRBV28,TGTGCCAGCAGTTCCACTAGCGCGGGGCGCGGAGAGACCCAGTACTTC,CASSSTSAGRGETQYF
TRBD1,NA,TRBJ1-1,TRBV7-2,TGTGCCAGCAGCAGACAGGGACTGAACACTGAAGCTTTCTTT,CASSRQGLNTEAFF
NA,NA,TRBJ2-2,TRBV30,TGTGCCTGCCTTATAGCGGGGACAGGGCGAGCCGGGGAGCTGTTTTTT,CACLIAGTGRAGELFF
NA,NA,TRBJ2-1,TRBV5-4,TGTGCCAGCAGCACCGACAGGGACTTTGGGTATGAGCAGTTCTTC,CASSTDRDFGYEQFF
NA,NA,TRBJ2-7,TRBV27,TGTGCCAGCAGTTTATCCCAGAGAAGCTCCTACGAGCAGTACTTC,CASSLSQRSSYEQYF
TRBD1,NA,TRBJ1-2,TRBV2,TGTGCCAGCAACAGGGACAGGGCGGGTGCCGGCTACACCTTC,CASNRDRAGAGYTF
NA,NA,TRBJ2-1,TRBV7-2,TGTGCCAGCAGCGTACGGACGGCCTCCTACAATGAGCAGTTCTTC,CASSVRTASYNEQFF
TRBD1,NA,TRBJ1-5,TRBV19,TGTGCCAGCACGGGACAGGGTGTGAGTAATAGCAATCAGCCCCAGCATTTT,CASTGQGVSNSNQPQHF
TRBD2,NA,TRBJ2-5,TRBV30,TGTGCCTACGGGACTAGCGGGGCTCAAGAGACCCAGTACTTC,CAYGTSGAQETQYF
TRBD2,NA,TRBJ2-1,TRBV16,TGTGCCAGCAGCGTCGGACTAGCGGGAGTAAATGAGCAGTTCTTC,CASSVGLAGVNEQFF
NA,NA,TRBJ1-5,TRBV19,TGTGCCAGTACCCTAGGGTGGGATCAGCCCCAGCATTTT,CASTLGWDQPQHF
TRBD1,NA,TRBJ1-4,TRBV4-1,TGCGCCAGCAGCCAACCGACAGGGGTTAACGAAAAACTGTTTTTT,CASSQPTGVNEKLFF
NA,NA,TRBJ1-5,TRBV10-3,TGTGCCACCATACAACAGGGTGATCAGCCCCAGCATTTT,CATIQQGDQPQHF
NA,NA,TRBJ2-7,TRBV9,TGTGCCAGCAGCGTGACGGGGGCGGGCGAGCAGTACTTC,CASSVTGAGEQYF
TRBD2,NA,TRBJ2-3,TRBV4-2,TGTGCCAGCAGCCAACAGGAGGCTAGCGGGAGTGGGGACACAGATACGCAGTATTTT,CASSQQEASGSGDTDTQYF
NA,NA,TRBJ1-5,TRBV10-3,TGTGCCTCACAGGGAGACAATCAGCCCCAGCATTTT,CASQGDNQPQHF
TRBD2,NA,TRBJ2-4,TRBV5-1,TGCGCCAGCAGCTCACCCGGGACTAGCGGGACCAAAAACATTCAGTACTTC,CASSSPGTSGTKNIQYF
NA,NA,TRBJ2-2,TRBV30,TGTGCCTGGAGTGTAGTGAACACCGGGGAGCTGTTTTTT,CAWSVVNTGELFF
TRBD2,NA,TRBJ2-3,TRBV28,TGTGCCACCCGCCCAACCTCTTCCCTAGCGGGAGGGCCTGCAGATACGCAGTATTTT,CATRPTSSLAGGPADTQYF
TRBD1,NA,TRBJ2-1,TRBV19,TGTGCCAGCGGGGGACAGGGGGCCTACAATGAGCAGTTCTTC,CASGGQGAYNEQFF
NA,NA,TRBJ2-6,TRBV28,TGTGCCAGCAGTCCAACCATTGGACAAGGAAAGGGGGCCAACGTCCTGACTTTC,CASSPTIGQGKGANVLTF
TRBD1,NA,TRBJ2-5,TRBV2,TGTGCCAGCAGGGGGACAGGGTTCCAAGAGACCCAGTACTTC,CASRGTGFQETQYF
NA,NA,TRBJ2-2,TRBV4-1,TGCGCCAGCAGCCAGGAAGACTTTAACACCGGGGAGCTGTTTTTT,CASSQEDFNTGELFF
TRBD1,NA,TRBJ2-5,TRBV18,TGTGCCAGCTCACCCGGCAGGGACAGGGGTTACCAAGAGACCCAGTACTTC,CASSPGRDRGYQETQYF
TRBD1,NA,TRBJ1-5,TRBV7-6,TGTGCCAGCAGCTTGGGGACAGGGACTGCGCCCCAGCATTTT,CASSLGTGTAPQHF
TRBD2,NA,TRBJ2-7,TRBV4-2,TGTGCCAGCAGCCAGAGCCACACTAGCGGGAGGGTTTACTCCTACGAGCAGTACTTC,CASSQSHTSGRVYSYEQYF
NA,NA,TRBJ1-2,TRBV27,TGTGCCAGCAGTTTCCTCGGGCAGGGGTCCTATGGCTACACCTTC,CASSFLGQGSYGYTF
NA,NA,TRBJ2-2,TRBV6-1,TGTGCCAGCAGTCAAAGGGGGGAGGGGAGCGGGGAGCTGTTTTTT,CASSQRGEGSGELFF
NA,NA,TRBJ1-5,TRBV15,TGTGCCACCAGCAGAAGGACAAATCAGCCCCAGCATTTT,CATSRRTNQPQHF
TRBD1,NA,TRBJ1-2,TRBV6-6,TGTGCCAGCAGTGCCTACCGGGACAGCTACTATGGCTACACCTTC,CASSAYRDSYYGYTF
TRBD1,NA,TRBJ2-3,TRBV10-1,TGCGCCAGCAGTGAAGTCGGGACAGGGAGGACAGATACGCAGTATTTT,CASSEVGTGRTDTQYF
NA,NA,TRBJ2-7,TRBV7-9,TGTGCCAGCAGCTCCACTGGCGAGCAGTACTTC,CASSSTGEQYF
NA,NA,TRBJ1-5,TRBV19,TGTGCCAGTAGTATAAGAGGGGATTTTGAGCCCCAGCATTTT,CASSIRGDFEPQHF
NA,NA,TRBJ2-5,TRBV15,TGTGCCACCAGCAGAGATCCTACAGTCCAAGAGACCCAGTACTTC,CATSRDPTVQETQYF
NA,NA,TRBJ2-3,TRBV28,TGTGCCAGCAGTACCCCTGGTATTCCTAGCACAGATACGCAGTATTTT,CASSTPGIPSTDTQYF
NA,NA,TRBJ2-7,TRBV11-1,TGTGCCAGCAGCTTCGGACTGAGTCCCTACGAGCAGTACTTC,CASSFGLSPYEQYF
NA,once,TRBJ1-5,TRBV6-1,TGTGCCAGCAGGGTTGGACAGTTCAATCAGCCCCAGCATTTT,CASRVGQFNQPQHF
NA,NA,TRBJ1-1,TRBV27,TGTGCCAGCAGTTTATGGGGGGAGAACACTGAAGCTTTCTTT,CASSLWGENTEAFF
NA,NA,TRBJ2-7,TRBV5-5,TGTGCCAGCAGCTTGGCGGCAGAATACGAGCAGTACTTC,CASSLAAEYEQYF
NA,NA,TRBJ1-2,TRBV28,TGTGCCAGCAGTACTGATGGCTACACCTTC,CASSTDGYTF
NA,NA,TRBJ2-6,TRBV6-1,TGTGCCAGCAGTGAACAGGGGATTGGGTCTGGGGCCAACGTCCTGACTTTC,CASSEQGIGSGANVLTF
NA,NA,TRBJ2-5,TRBV5-1,TGCGCCAGCAGCACCGGGATCCTACAAGAGACCCAGTACTTC,CASSTGILQETQYF
NA,NA,TRBJ1-2,TRBV5-4,TGTGCCAGCACCCTCGGACAGACAGCTAACTATGGCTACACCTTC,CASTLGQTANYGYTF